This record covers a single T cell receptor beta chain. Its target is unknown. The data are from a study of circulating and synovial CD4+ cells in juvenile arthritis. Samples derive from patients with active juvenile idiopathic arthritis. The protocol was immunoSEQ multiplex PCR, while the TCRdb copy is restricted to in-frame clones and leaves out a portion. Here the sample spans about 33,000 clones, over 90% being singletons. Whole-study findings and limits: Overlap with synovium rose as more T cells were sequenced. Bulk blood CD4 repertoires were more diverse than these. Circulating pathogenic-like lymphocytes shared a substantially higher fraction of CDR3 sequences with synovium than bulk blood.

Germline CDR1 is LNHDA and CDR2 is SQIVND (reference sequence). With 5 bases clipped from V and 3 bases from J, the junction kept 7 bases outside the gene matches. The CDR3 has 15 residues. Sequenced: CD4+ T cells from blood. This rearrangement joins TRBV19 to TRBJ1-5, with 7 positions matching TRBD1. This clonotype was sampled from a human donor with juvenile idiopathic arthritis. The CDR3, as DNA: TGTGCCAGTAGTTCAGGGGGAGGCACCAATCAGCCCCAGCATTTT. Encoded protein: CASSSGGGTNQPQHF.